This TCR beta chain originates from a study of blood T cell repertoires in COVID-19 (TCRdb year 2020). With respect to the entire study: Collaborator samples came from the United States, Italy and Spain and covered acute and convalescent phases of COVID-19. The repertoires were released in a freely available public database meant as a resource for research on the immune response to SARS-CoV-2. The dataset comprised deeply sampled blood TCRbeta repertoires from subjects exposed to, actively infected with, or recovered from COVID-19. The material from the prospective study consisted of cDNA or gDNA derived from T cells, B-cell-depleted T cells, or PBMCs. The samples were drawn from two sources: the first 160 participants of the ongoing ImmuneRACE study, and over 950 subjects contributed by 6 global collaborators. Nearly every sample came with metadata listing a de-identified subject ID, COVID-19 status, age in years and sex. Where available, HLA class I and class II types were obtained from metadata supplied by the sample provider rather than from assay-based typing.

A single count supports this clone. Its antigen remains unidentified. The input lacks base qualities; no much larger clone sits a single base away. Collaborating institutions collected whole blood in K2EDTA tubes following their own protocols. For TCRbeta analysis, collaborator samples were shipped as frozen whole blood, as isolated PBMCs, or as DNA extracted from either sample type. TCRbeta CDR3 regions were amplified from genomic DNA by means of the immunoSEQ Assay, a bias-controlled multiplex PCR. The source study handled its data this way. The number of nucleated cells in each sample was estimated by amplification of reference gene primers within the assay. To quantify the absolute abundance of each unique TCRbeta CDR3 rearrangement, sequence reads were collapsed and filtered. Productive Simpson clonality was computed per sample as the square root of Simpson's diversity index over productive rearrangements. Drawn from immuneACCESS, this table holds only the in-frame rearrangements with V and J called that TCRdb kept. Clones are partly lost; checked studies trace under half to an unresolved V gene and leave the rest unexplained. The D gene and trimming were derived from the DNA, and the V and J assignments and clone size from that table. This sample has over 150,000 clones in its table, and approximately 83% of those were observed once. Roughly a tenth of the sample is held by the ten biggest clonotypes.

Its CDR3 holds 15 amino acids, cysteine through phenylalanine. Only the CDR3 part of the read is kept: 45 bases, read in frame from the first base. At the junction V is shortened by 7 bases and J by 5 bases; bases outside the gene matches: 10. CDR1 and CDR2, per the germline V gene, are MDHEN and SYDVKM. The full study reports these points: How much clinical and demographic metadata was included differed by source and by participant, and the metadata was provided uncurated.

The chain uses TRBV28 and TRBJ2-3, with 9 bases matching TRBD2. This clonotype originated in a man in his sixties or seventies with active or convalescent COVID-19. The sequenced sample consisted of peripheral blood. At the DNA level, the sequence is TGTGCCAGCAATGGCGAGCGGGAGGCCCAAGATACGCAGTATTTT. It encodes CASNGEREAQDTQYF.